This passage covers 14 T cell receptor beta chains from one sample sequenced in a study of cytomegalovirus exposure and HLA in healthy donors. The PCR ran on 60 Vbeta and 13 Jbeta primers. Sequencing was performed with immunoSEQ multiplex PCR; in TCRdb, only in-frame clones are kept and a portion is missing. The sample has 81,000 or so clones, roughly 75% seen once. The sequenced material came from PBMCs. Receptor source: a man between 60 and 75 years old in good health and CMV-seronegative.

The rearrangement uses TRBV4-2 and TRBJ2-1; maybe TRBD2 (7 bases). V lost 4 bases to trimming and J lost 0 bases, with 19 bases between them. The CDR3 consists of 18 residues. Germline V lookup: CDR1 LGHNA, CDR2 YNFKEQ. CDR3 in DNA: TGTGCCAGCAGCCTATTTCTGGCGGGGGCCTTCTCCTACAATGAGCAGTTCTTC. It translates to CASSLFLAGAFSYNEQFF.

This sequence joins TRBV2 and TRBJ2-7; 10 bases are shared with TRBD2. Germline V lookup: CDR1 SNHLY, CDR2 FYNNEI. V lost 8 bases to trimming and J lost 4 bases; unmatched junction nucleotides: 8. The CDR3 contains 14 residues. The CDR3 loop is CASQPSGGLYEQYF. CDR3 nucleotide sequence: TGTGCCAGCCAACCTAGCGGGGGACTTTACGAGCAGTACTTC. The full variable domain, with the rest looked up from reference TRBV2 and TRBJ2-7, is EPEVTQTPSHQVTQMGQEVILRCVPISNHLYFYWYRQILGQKVEFLVSFYNNEISEKSEIFDDQFSVERPDGSNFTLKIRSTKLEDSAMYFCASQPSGGLYEQYFGPGTRLTVT.

The rearrangement joins TRBV29-1 to TRBJ2-7; 7 positions agree with TRBD2. The ends lost 5 bases at V and 3 bases at J; junction bases unmatched: 7. The length of the CDR3 is 13 residues. In germline, CDR1 is SQVTM, CDR2 ANQGSEA. For the CDR3, the DNA is TGCAGCGTTCTGGGGGGGTCGGTCTACGAGCAGTACTTC. Amino acid sequence: CSVLGGSVYEQYF.

The V and J genes are TRBV5-4 and TRBJ2-3; TRBD1 matches at 9 bases. V was pared by 3 bases and J by 2 bases, with 7 bases of the junction left unmatched. The germline CDR1 and CDR2 sequences are SGHNT and YYREEE (reference sequence). The CDR3 runs to 16 residues. CDR3 DNA: TGTGCCAGCAGCTCGGTGACAGGGGGTTACACAGATACGCAGTATTTT. This translates into CASSSVTGGYTDTQYF. Looking up the rest from reference TRBV5-4 and TRBJ2-3 gives the full variable domain: ETGVTQSPTHLIKTRGQQVTLRCSSQSGHNTVSWYQQALGQGPQFIFQYYREEENGRGNFPPRFSGLQFPNYSSELNVNALELDDSALYLCASSSVTGGYTDTQYFGPGTRLTVL.

The V gene is TRBV30, the J gene TRBJ2-5; D ambiguous. V was pared by 2 bases and J by 5 bases, with 6 bases between. Germline-derived CDR1 and CDR2 are GTSNPN and SVGIG (reference sequence). This CDR3 is 11 amino acids long. The CDR3 nucleotides read TGTGCCTGGAGTCTCGGGGAGACCCAGTACTTC. It translates to CAWSLGETQYF.

This clone was seen more than once but under ten times. The chain uses TRBV6-1 and TRBJ2-7, with a tentative D call TRBD1 (6 bases). The CDR3 runs 14 residues. Germline loops: CDR1 MNHNS, CDR2 SASEGT. Trimming left V 4 bases short and J 0 bases short, with 10 bases between. CDR3 bases: TGTGCCAGCAGTGGATCCAGGGGCTCCTACGAGCAGTACTTC. Translating it yields CASSGSRGSYEQYF.

This clone was counted between two and nine times. The chain links TRBV7-9 to TRBJ1-2, with TRBD1 as a possible D gene (6 bases). The germline V gene has CDR1 SEHNR and CDR2 FQNEAQ (reference sequence). V was cut by 5 bases and J by 2 bases, with 18 bases left in between. The CDR3 consists of 16 residues. The CDR3 DNA sequence: TGTGCCAGCAGCAGCTCCACCGGCAGGGGAAACTATGGCTACACCTTC. Translating gives CASSSSTGRGNYGYTF. The full variable domain, its missing parts supplied by reference TRBV7-9 and TRBJ1-2, is DTGVSQNPRHKITKRGQNVTFRCDPISEHNRLYWYRQTLGQGPEFLTYFQNEAQLEKSRLLSDRFSAERPKGSFSTLEIQRTEQGDSAMYLCASSSSTGRGNYGYTFGSGTRLTVV.

This clone was observed once. The chain joins TRBV6-1 to TRBJ2-7; 9 nucleotides agree with TRBD1. This CDR3 has 16 amino acids. The germline CDR1 and CDR2 sequences are MNHNS and SASEGT. V trimming: 2 bases; J trimming: 6 bases; junction bases outside the gene matches: 11. The CDR3 DNA is TGTGCCAGCAGTGAATGGGGCATGGGACAGGGATCCGAGCAGTACTTC. Its protein is CASSEWGMGQGSEQYF.

In its sample, this clone was seen a few times. The V gene is TRBV18, the J gene TRBJ2-1; the match to TRBD2 covers 10 bases. Germline V gene lookup returns CDR1 KGHSH and CDR2 LQKENI. Unmatched junction bases numbered 5, after V lost 0 bases and J lost 6 bases. The CDR3 is 16 residues long. The CDR3 loop reads CASSPPAGGRPNEQFF. CDR3 nucleotides: TGTGCCAGCTCACCACCAGCGGGGGGGCGCCCCAATGAGCAGTTCTTC.

The gene calls are TRBV29-1 and TRBJ2-1; 10 nucleotides align to TRBD1. The CDR3 sequence is 15 residues long. Germline trimming cut 5 bases from V and 4 bases from J; bases unmatched to any gene: 8. Per the germline V gene, CDR1 is SQVTM and CDR2 is ANQGSEA. The DNA for the CDR3 is TGCAGCGTTAACCGACAGGGGGCTACATACAATGAGCAGTTCTTC. This sequence encodes CSVNRQGATYNEQFF.

The rearrangement uses TRBV4-2 and TRBJ2-5, with 7 bases identical to TRBD2. The CDR3 consists of 15 residues. V trimming: 2 bases; J trimming: 1 base; junction bases outside the gene matches: 4. The germline gives CDR1 LGHNA, CDR2 YNFKEQ. CDR3 DNA sequence: TGTGCCAGCAGCCAACTCGCGGGGGTCCAAGAGACCCAGTACTTC. Translated: CASSQLAGVQETQYF.

The chain employs TRBV7-8 and TRBJ2-5, with a weak D call TRBD2 (6 bases). Trimming took off 4 bases at V and 2 bases at J, with 14 bases between the two ends. The V gene's germline CDR1 is SGHVS and CDR2 FQNEAQ. The CDR3 length is 15 residues. As DNA, the CDR3 is TGTGCCAGCAGCTCCGTACGGGGGAGTCAAGAGACCCAGTACTTC. This gives the protein CASSSVRGSQETQYF.

The rearrangement uses TRBV5-5 and TRBJ1-2; possibly TRBD1 for D (6 bases). The CDR3 totals 14 residues. Germline V CDR1 and CDR2: SGHKS, YYEKEE (reference sequence). V was cut by 3 bases and J by 4 bases, with 13 bases left in between. As DNA, the CDR3 is TGTGCCAGCAGCTCCCCGGGACAACCCTATGGCTACACCTTC. As protein: CASSSPGQPYGYTF.

The rearrangement uses TRBV7-9 and TRBJ2-1; 11 bases match TRBD1. J gave up 6 bases and V 3 bases, and 4 bases lay outside the gene matches. Germline CDR1 reads SEHNR; CDR2 reads FQNEAQ (reference sequence). CDR3 length equals 15 residues. The DNA of the CDR3 is TGTGCCAGCAGCTTCGCCGGGACAGGGGGCAATGAGCAGTTCTTC. Amino acids: CASSFAGTGGNEQFF.